These T cell receptor beta chains were read from a single sample in a study of beta chain features in type 1 diabetes. The assay was immunoSEQ multiplex PCR, and TCRdb's table has in-frame clones only and misses some. The table includes about 260,000 clones, around 65% detected once. The source material was naive CD4+ T cells from blood. These TCRs come from a man aged 25-45 years in good health. The CDR3 runs from the conserved cysteine through the conserved F or W. The D gene is left open where the match is weak. Size is omitted from some rows. Given values are once, few, many or a class for expanded clones.

v_call	d_call	clone_size	j_call	cdr3_nt	cdr3_aa
TRBV28	-	-	TRBJ2-2	TGTGCCAGCAGTCCCCAGGCCACCGGGGAGCTGTTTTTT	CASSPQATGELFF
TRBV28	-	-	TRBJ2-3	TGTGCCAGCAGAACCACAGGGTCCGATACGCAGTATTTT	CASRTTGSDTQYF
TRBV30	-	-	TRBJ1-1	TGTGCCTGGAGTGTATTTAGTGTCGAAGCTTTCTTT	CAWSVFSVEAFF
TRBV30	-	-	TRBJ1-5	TGTGCCTGGGACAGCTTTAATAGCAATCAGCCCCAGCATTTT	CAWDSFNSNQPQHF
TRBV7-9	-	-	TRBJ2-7	TGTGCCAGCAGCTTACGCCCCGGGATCAACGTCGAGGAGCAGTACTTC	CASSLRPGINVEEQYF
TRBV29-1	-	-	TRBJ1-2	TGCAGCGTCCGTGGGGCCCGGGGCTATGGCTACACCTTC	CSVRGARGYGYTF
TRBV11-2	-	few	TRBJ2-5	TGTGCCAGCAGCCCGCAGATACAAGAGACCCAGTACTTC	CASSPQIQETQYF
TRBV9	TRBD2	-	TRBJ2-1	TGTGCCAGCACCGCCCGGTTGGGAGGGATGTTCTTC	CASTARLGGMFF
TRBV6-6	-	-	TRBJ2-7	TGTGCCAGCAGTCGGGCCCGGTACGAGCAGTACTTC	CASSRARYEQYF
TRBV18	TRBD1	-	TRBJ1-1	TGTGCCAGCTCACCAGGGACAGGGGAAATAGAAGCTTTCTTT	CASSPGTGEIEAFF
TRBV19	-	-	TRBJ2-6	TGTGCCAGTCGCCGAGCCCTTGACTCTGGGGCCAACGTCCTGACTTTC	CASRRALDSGANVLTF
TRBV30	-	-	TRBJ1-1	TGTGCCTGGGGTTTGGACACTGAAGCTTTCTTT	CAWGLDTEAFF
TRBV2	-	once	TRBJ2-7	TGTGCCAGCAGTGACGGCTTACAGGTTTGGAGGAGCTCCTACGAGCAGTACTTC	CASSDGLQVWRSSYEQYF
TRBV30	-	few	TRBJ2-5	TGTGCCTGGAGTATCCAAGAGACCCAGTACTTC	CAWSIQETQYF
TRBV5-6	-	-	TRBJ2-5	TGTGCCAGCAGCATTTGGCAAGGCGGTGTCGCGATCCAGTACTTC	CASSIWQGGVAIQYF
TRBV7-2	TRBD2	-	TRBJ2-7	TGTGCCAGCAGCTTAGCAACGAGCGGGAGGTTATCCTACGAGCAGTACTTC	CASSLATSGRLSYEQYF
TRBV30	-	-	TRBJ2-2	TGTGCCTGGAATTACTCCCCCGGGGAGCTGTTTTTT	CAWNYSPGELFF
TRBV2	-	-	TRBJ2-2	TGTGCCAGCGCCCCGGGGTCCGGGGAGCTGTTTTTT	CASAPGSGELFF
TRBV29-1	-	few	TRBJ1-1	TGCAGCGTTGACAGGGGTCCTGAAGCTTTCTTT	CSVDRGPEAFF
TRBV5-1	TRBD1	-	TRBJ2-1	TGCGCCAGCAGCTTGCCCAGGGGGCATAATGAGCAGTTCTTC	CASSLPRGHNEQFF
TRBV9	-	-	TRBJ2-1	TGTGCCAGCAGCGTAGCCCCCAGCTCCTACAATGAGCAGTTCTTC	CASSVAPSSYNEQFF
TRBV29-1	-	once	TRBJ2-2	TGCAGCGTCCTAGTGAGTGGCGCGAACACCGGGGAGCTGTTTTTT	CSVLVSGANTGELFF
TRBV29-1	-	once	TRBJ2-2	TGCAGCGTTCACAAAAACACCGGGGAGCTGTTTTTT	CSVHKNTGELFF
TRBV5-1	-	once	TRBJ1-2	TGCGCCAGCAGCTTGTTTTCCTTAACCAGCCAGGGCTACACCTTC	CASSLFSLTSQGYTF
TRBV27	-	once	TRBJ2-4	TGTGCCAGCAGTCCAACGGGGGCAGGGGGGATCAGGGCCAAAAACATTCAGTACTTC	CASSPTGAGGIRAKNIQYF
TRBV20-1	-	-	TRBJ2-3	TGCAGTGCCCTACGGGGCGATACGCAGTATTTT	CSALRGDTQYF
TRBV6-5	TRBD2	few	TRBJ2-1	TGTGCCAGCAGTTACACCATTAGCGGGAGCGCAAATGAGCAGTTCTTC	CASSYTISGSANEQFF
TRBV28	-	-	TRBJ2-7	TGTGCCAGCAGTCTGACCGACCCTACGAAGCAGTACTTC	CASSLTDPTKQYF
TRBV27	-	-	TRBJ2-4	TGTGCCAGCAGTTTATCAACAGGGCTTCTAGCCAAAAACATTCAGTACTTC	CASSLSTGLLAKNIQYF
TRBV5-4	TRBD2	-	TRBJ2-3	TGTGCCAGCAGCTTGGGGCGAGCGGGAGGGCCACGCACAGATACGCAGTATTTT	CASSLGRAGGPRTDTQYF
TRBV2	-	-	TRBJ2-5	TGTGCCAGCAAGGAGGACCCACCGTCCCAGTACTTC	CASKEDPPSQYF
TRBV14	-	-	TRBJ2-3	TGTGCCAGCAGCCAAGTAAGCACGACAGGGCAGTATTTT	CASSQVSTTGQYF
TRBV25-1	-	-	TRBJ1-6	TGTGCCAGCAGTCCCAACAGGCCAAATTCACCCCTCCACTTT	CASSPNRPNSPLHF
TRBV15	TRBD1	-	TRBJ2-5	TGTGCCACCAGCAGGACCAGGAGACAGGGGGATGGGGGCAGAGAGACCCAGTACTTC	CATSRTRRQGDGGRETQYF
TRBV29-1	TRBD1	-	TRBJ2-7	TGCAGCGTTAAGGGACAGGGTACTGACGAGCAGTACTTC	CSVKGQGTDEQYF
TRBV6-6	-	-	TRBJ2-3	TGTGCCAGCAGCTCGGCGCCTTCGGATACGCAGTATTTT	CASSSAPSDTQYF
TRBV30	TRBD2	-	TRBJ2-7	TGTGCCGCCACCCGGGCGGGGGGAAGCGAACAGTACTTC	CAATRAGGSEQYF
TRBV10-3	TRBD2	-	TRBJ2-1	TGTGCCATCAGTGAGAGCGGGGCGATGTACAATGAGCAGTTCTTC	CAISESGAMYNEQFF
TRBV28	TRBD2	-	TRBJ2-2	TGTGCCAGCAGAATTAGCGGGAGGTTCACCGGGGAGCTGTTTTTT	CASRISGRFTGELFF
TRBV5-1	-	-	TRBJ2-7	TGCGCCAGCAGCGGGACGGACGCTGGACGAGAGCAGTACTTC	CASSGTDAGREQYF
TRBV5-4	TRBD2	-	TRBJ2-1	TGTGCCAGCAGCCAGACTAGCGGAACGCCCCATGAGCAGTTCTTC	CASSQTSGTPHEQFF
TRBV4-3	-	-	TRBJ2-5	TGCGCCAGCAGCCAAGGAGGGGGACGGGCCGGCGGAGAGACCCAGTACTTC	CASSQGGGRAGGETQYF
TRBV30	-	few	TRBJ2-2	TGTGCCTGGAGTCCGGGTCCCGGTAAAAGCGGGGAGCTGTTTTTT	CAWSPGPGKSGELFF
TRBV5-1	TRBD1	-	TRBJ2-1	TGCGCCAGCAGCTTGGCCGGAACAGGGGGCCGTGAGCAGTTCTTC	CASSLAGTGGREQFF
TRBV5-4	-	-	TRBJ2-5	TGTGCCAGCAGCTGGGAAGGGACTTTAGAAGAGACCCAGTACTTC	CASSWEGTLEETQYF
TRBV2	TRBD2	-	TRBJ2-7	TGTGCCAGCAGTGAAGCGAGCAGCGGGGGGTACGAGCAGTACTTC	CASSEASSGGYEQYF
TRBV30	-	-	TRBJ2-7	TGTGCCTGGAGGGGGGGCCGGGAGCAGTACTTC	CAWRGGREQYF
TRBV10-3	-	-	TRBJ2-1	TGTGCCATCAGTGTTCAGGGGTCCAACAATGAGCAGTTCTTC	CAISVQGSNNEQFF
TRBV30	-	-	TRBJ1-1	TGTGCCTGGACCCCTTTCACCCTTGGGGCTGAAGCTTTCTTT	CAWTPFTLGAEAFF
TRBV30	-	-	TRBJ2-1	TGTGCCTGTACAGGGACGAGCTCCTACAATGAGCAGTTCTTC	CACTGTSSYNEQFF